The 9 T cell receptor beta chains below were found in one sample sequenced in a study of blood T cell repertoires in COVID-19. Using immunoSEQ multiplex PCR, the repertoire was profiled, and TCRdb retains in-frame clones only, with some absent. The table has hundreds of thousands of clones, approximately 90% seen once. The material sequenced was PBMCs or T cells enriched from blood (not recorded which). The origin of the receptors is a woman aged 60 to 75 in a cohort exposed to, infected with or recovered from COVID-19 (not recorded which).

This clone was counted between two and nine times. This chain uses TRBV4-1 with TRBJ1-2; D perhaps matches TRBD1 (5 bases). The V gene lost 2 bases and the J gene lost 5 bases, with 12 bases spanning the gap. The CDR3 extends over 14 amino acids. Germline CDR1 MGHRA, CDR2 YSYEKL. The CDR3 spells CASSQTTGPYGYTF. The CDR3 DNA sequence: TGCGCCAGCAGCCAAACTACAGGTCCTTATGGCTACACCTTC.

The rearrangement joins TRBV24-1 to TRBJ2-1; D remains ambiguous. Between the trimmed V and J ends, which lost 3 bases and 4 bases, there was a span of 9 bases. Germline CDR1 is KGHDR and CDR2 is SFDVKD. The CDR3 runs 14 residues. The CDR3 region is CATSDQSSYNEQFF. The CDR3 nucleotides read TGTGCCACCAGTGATCAGTCTTCTTACAATGAGCAGTTCTTC.

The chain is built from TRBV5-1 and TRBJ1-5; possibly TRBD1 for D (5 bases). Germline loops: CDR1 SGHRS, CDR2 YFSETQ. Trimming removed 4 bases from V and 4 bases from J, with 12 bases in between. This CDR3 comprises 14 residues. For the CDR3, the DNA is TGCGCCAGCAGCCCGGGGACTGGGAATCAGCCCCAGCATTTT. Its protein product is CASSPGTGNQPQHF.

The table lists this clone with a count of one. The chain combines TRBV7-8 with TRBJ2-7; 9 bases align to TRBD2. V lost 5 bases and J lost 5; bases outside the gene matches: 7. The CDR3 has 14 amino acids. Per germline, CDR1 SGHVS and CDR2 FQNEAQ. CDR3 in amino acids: CASSPREGHHEQYF. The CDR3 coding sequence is TGTGCCAGCAGCCCGCGGGAGGGCCACCACGAGCAGTACTTC. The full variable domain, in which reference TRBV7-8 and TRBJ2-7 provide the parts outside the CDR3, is GAGVSQSPRYKVAKRGQDVALRCDPISGHVSLFWYQQALGQGPEFLTYFQNEAQLDKSGLPSDRFFAERPEGSVSTLKIQRTQQEDSAVYLCASSPREGHHEQYFGPGTRLTVT.

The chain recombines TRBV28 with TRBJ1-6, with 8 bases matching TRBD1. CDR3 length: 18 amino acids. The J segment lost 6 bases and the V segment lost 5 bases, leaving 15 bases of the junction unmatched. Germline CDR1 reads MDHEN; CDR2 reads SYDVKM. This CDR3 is CASSRTRTGQAFNSPLHF. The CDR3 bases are TGTGCCAGCAGTCGTACTAGGACGGGACAGGCATTTAATTCACCCCTCCACTTT.

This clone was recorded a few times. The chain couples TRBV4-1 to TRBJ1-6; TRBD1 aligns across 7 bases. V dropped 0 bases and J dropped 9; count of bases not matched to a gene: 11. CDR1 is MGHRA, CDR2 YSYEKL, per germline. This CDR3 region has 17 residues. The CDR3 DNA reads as TGCGCCAGCAGCCAAGAAACGGGCCAGGGGGGCCGTTCACCCCTCCACTTT. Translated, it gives CASSQETGQGGRSPLHF.

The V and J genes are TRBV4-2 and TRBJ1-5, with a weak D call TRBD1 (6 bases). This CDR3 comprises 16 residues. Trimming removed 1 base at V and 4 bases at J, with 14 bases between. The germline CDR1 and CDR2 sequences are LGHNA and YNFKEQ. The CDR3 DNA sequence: TGTGCCAGCAGCCAAGGCCAGGGGCATTCAAATCAGCCCCAGCATTTT. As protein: CASSQGQGHSNQPQHF.

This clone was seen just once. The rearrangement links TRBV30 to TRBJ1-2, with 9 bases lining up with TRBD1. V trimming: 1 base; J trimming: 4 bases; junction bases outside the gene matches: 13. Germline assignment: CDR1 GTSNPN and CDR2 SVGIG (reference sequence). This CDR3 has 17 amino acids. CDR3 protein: CAWSGKLVTGGVYGYTF. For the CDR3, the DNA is TGTGCCTGGAGTGGGAAATTGGTAACAGGGGGCGTCTATGGCTACACCTTC.

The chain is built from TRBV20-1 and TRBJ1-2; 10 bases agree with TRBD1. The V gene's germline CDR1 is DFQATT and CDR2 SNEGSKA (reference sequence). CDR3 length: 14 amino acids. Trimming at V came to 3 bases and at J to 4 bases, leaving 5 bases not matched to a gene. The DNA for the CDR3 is TGCAGTGCTAGTCTCCGGGACAGGGGCTATGGCTACACCTTC. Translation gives CSASLRDRGYGYTF.